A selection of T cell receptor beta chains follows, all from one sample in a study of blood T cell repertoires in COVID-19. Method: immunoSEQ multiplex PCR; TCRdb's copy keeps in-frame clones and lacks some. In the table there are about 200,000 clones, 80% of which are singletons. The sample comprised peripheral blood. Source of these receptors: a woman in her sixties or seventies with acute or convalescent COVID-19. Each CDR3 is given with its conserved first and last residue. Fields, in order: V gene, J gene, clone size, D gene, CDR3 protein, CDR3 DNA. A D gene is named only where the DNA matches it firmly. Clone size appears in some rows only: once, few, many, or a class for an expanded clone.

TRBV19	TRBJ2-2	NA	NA	CASRDAAGNTGELFF	TGTGCCAGTAGAGACGCAGCGGGCAACACCGGGGAGCTGTTTTTT
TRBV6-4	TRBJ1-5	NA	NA	CASSEQVNQPQHF	TGTGCCAGCAGTGAACAAGTCAATCAGCCCCAGCATTTT
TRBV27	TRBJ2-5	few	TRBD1	CASSLTGGAETQYF	TGTGCCAGCAGTTTGACAGGGGGCGCGGAGACCCAGTACTTC
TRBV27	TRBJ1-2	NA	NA	CASRPTRGNYGYTF	TGTGCCAGTAGACCGACAAGGGGAAACTATGGCTACACCTTC
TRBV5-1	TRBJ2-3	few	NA	CASSGASFTDTQYF	TGCGCCAGCAGTGGGGCCAGTTTCACAGATACGCAGTATTTT
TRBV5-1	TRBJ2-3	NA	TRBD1	CASSFGTATSTDTQYF	TGCGCCAGCAGCTTCGGGACAGCCACAAGCACAGATACGCAGTATTTT
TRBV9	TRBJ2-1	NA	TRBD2	CASSATSGSVGVEQFF	TGTGCCAGCAGCGCGACTAGCGGGAGTGTCGGGGTAGAGCAGTTCTTC
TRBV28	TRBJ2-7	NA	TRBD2	CASRLAGGISSYEQYF	TGTGCCAGCCGGCTAGCGGGAGGGATTAGCTCCTACGAGCAGTACTTC
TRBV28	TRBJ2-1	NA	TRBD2	CASKGSTGTSNEQFF	TGTGCCAGCAAGGGATCAACCGGGACTAGTAATGAGCAGTTCTTC
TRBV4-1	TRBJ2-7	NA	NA	CASSLLGGAYEQYF	TGCGCCAGCAGCCTTTTGGGGGGAGCCTACGAGCAGTACTTC
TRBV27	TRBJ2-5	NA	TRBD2	CASSLLLAGVIQETQYF	TGTGCCAGCAGTTTGCTACTAGCGGGAGTTATCCAAGAGACCCAGTACTTC
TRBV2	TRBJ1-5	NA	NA	CASSEGQFNQPQHF	TGTGCCAGCAGTGAAGGACAGTTCAATCAGCCCCAGCATTTT
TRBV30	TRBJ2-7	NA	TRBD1	CAWSAKGAKGQYF	TGTGCCTGGAGTGCTAAGGGGGCGAAAGGGCAGTACTTC
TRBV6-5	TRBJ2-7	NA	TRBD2	CASSPGTSGRYEQYF	TGTGCCAGCAGCCCCGGGACTAGCGGGCGCTACGAGCAGTACTTC
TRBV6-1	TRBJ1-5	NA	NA	CASSDLGGGNSNQPQHF	TGTGCCAGCAGTGACCTCGGGGGTGGGAATAGCAATCAGCCCCAGCATTTT
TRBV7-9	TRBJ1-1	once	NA	CASSLVEGNTEAFF	TGTGCCAGCAGCTTAGTAGAGGGGAACACTGAAGCTTTCTTT
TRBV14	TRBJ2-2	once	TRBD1	CASSHLTGRNGELFF	TGTGCCAGCAGCCACCTGACAGGGAGAAACGGGGAGCTGTTTTTT
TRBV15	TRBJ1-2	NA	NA	CATSRDLTVNYGYTF	TGTGCCACCAGCAGAGATCTTACAGTCAACTATGGCTACACCTTC
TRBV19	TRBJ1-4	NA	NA	CASREGGEKLFF	TGTGCCAGTAGAGAGGGCGGTGAAAAACTGTTTTTT
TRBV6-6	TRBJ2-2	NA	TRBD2	CASCREGTGELFF	TGTGCCAGCTGTCGGGAGGGCACCGGGGAGCTGTTTTTT
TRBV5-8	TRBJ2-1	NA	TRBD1	CASSLAVQGGYNEQFF	TGTGCCAGCAGCTTGGCCGTACAGGGGGGTTACAATGAGCAGTTCTTC
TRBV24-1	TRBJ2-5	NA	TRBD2	CATSTSGGVGETQYF	TGTGCCACCAGTACTAGCGGGGGGGTTGGAGAGACCCAGTACTTC
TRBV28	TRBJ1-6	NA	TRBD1	CASSERQGSSPLHF	TGTGCCAGCAGTGAGAGACAGGGGAGTTCACCCCTCCACTTT
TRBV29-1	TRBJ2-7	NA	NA	CSVVRLRSGGGSYEQYF	TGCAGCGTTGTCCGCCTTCGTTCGGGGGGCGGCTCCTACGAGCAGTACTTC
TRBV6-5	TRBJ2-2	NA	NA	CASSYSGLFTGELFF	TGTGCCAGCAGTTACTCGGGACTGTTCACCGGGGAGCTGTTTTTT
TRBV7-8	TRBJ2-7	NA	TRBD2	CASSLEGLAESYEQYF	TGTGCCAGCAGCTTAGAGGGACTAGCGGAGTCCTACGAGCAGTACTTC
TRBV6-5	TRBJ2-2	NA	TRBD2	CASSSLAGGTGELFF	TGTGCCAGCAGTTCCCTAGCGGGAGGGACCGGGGAGCTGTTTTTT
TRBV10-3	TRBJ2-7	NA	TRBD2	CAIGTSGNYEQYF	TGTGCCATTGGGACTAGCGGCAACTACGAGCAGTACTTC
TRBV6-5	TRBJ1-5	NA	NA	CASSYRQNNQPQHF	TGTGCCAGCAGTTACCGACAGAACAATCAGCCCCAGCATTTT
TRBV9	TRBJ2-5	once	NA	CASSVGQIQETQYF	TGTGCCAGCAGCGTAGGGCAGATCCAAGAGACCCAGTACTTC
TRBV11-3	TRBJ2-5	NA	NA	CASSLGASSETQYF	TGTGCCAGCAGCTTAGGGGCGAGCTCTGAGACCCAGTACTTC
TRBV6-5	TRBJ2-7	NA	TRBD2	CASSYSGTSHEQYF	TGTGCCAGCAGTTACAGCGGGACTAGCCACGAGCAGTACTTC
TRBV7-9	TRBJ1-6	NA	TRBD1	CASSSQTRRTGDSPLHF	TGTGCCAGCAGCTCCCAAACGCGGAGGACAGGGGATTCACCCCTCCACTTT
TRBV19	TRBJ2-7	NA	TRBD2	CASSIDPGTSTYEQYF	TGTGCCAGTAGTATAGATCCCGGGACTAGCACCTACGAGCAGTACTTC
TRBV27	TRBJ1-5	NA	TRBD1	CASRTGDQPQHF	TGTGCCAGCAGAACAGGGGATCAGCCCCAGCATTTT
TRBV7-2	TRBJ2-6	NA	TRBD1	CASSLALIGQGGWANVLTF	TGTGCCAGCAGCTTAGCGCTAATTGGACAGGGAGGATGGGCCAACGTCCTGACTTTC
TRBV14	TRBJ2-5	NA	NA	CASSPKGQAKGETQYF	TGTGCCAGCAGCCCGAAAGGTCAAGCGAAAGGAGAGACCCAGTACTTC
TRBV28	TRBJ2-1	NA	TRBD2	CASSFFSGRYNEQFF	TGTGCCAGCAGCTTTTTTAGCGGGAGGTACAATGAGCAGTTCTTC
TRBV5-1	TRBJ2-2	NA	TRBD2	CASSWSGGANTGELFF	TGCGCCAGCAGCTGGAGTGGGGGGGCGAACACCGGGGAGCTGTTTTTT
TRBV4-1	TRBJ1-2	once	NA	CASSQQAGDGYTF	TGCGCCAGCAGCCAGCAGGCGGGGGATGGCTACACCTTC
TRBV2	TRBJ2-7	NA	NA	CASSESGIEQYF	TGTGCCAGCAGTGAATCAGGGATTGAGCAGTACTTC
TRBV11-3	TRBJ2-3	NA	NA	CASSVGSLSTDTQYF	TGTGCCAGCAGCGTGGGGAGTTTGAGCACAGATACGCAGTATTTT
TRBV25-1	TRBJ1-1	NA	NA	CASSTGNTEAFF	TGTGCCAGCAGTACCGGGAACACTGAAGCTTTCTTT
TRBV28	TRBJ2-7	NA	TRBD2	CASNPGLAGGNEQYF	TGTGCCAGCAACCCGGGACTAGCGGGAGGAAACGAGCAGTACTTC
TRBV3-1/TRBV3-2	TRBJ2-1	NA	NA	CASSQAGSVNEQFF	TGTGCCAGCAGCCAAGCGGGGAGCGTCAATGAGCAGTTCTTC